The rows below give T cell receptor beta chains drawn from one sample of a study of blood T cell repertoires in COVID-19. Here immunoSEQ multiplex PCR was the method, and the copy in TCRdb shows in-frame clones only, minus some. The sample records approximately 140,000 clones, more than 75% being singletons. The source material was PBMCs or T cells enriched from blood (not recorded which). These receptors all come from a woman younger than 45 with acute COVID-19. CDR3s include the opening cysteine and the closing phenylalanine or tryptophan. D genes are given only for firm matches. The size of a clone is reported for some rows only, either as once, few or many, or as a class for expanded clones.

TRBJ2-7 TRBV7-3 TRBD1 15 . TGTGCCAGCAGCGTAGTTTCGGGACAGGGGTACGAGCAGTACTTC CASSVVSGQGYEQYF
TRBJ1-3 TRBV7-2 TRBD1 15 . TGTGCCAGCAGCTTCGGAACCGGGACAGGGAACACCATATATTTT CASSFGTGTGNTIYF
TRBJ1-3 TRBV10-3 . 16 . TGTGCCATCAGTGATTTTCTTTCGGGGACTGGAAACACCATATATTTT CAISDFLSGTGNTIYF
TRBJ1-1 TRBV27 TRBD1 14 . TGTGCCAGCAGTTTGCCGGGACAGGGAGTCGAAGCTTTCTTT CASSLPGQGVEAFF
TRBJ2-7 TRBV3-1/TRBV3-2 . 12 . TGTGCCAGCAGCCGGGCCTCCTACGAGCAGTACTTC CASSRASYEQYF
TRBJ2-7 TRBV7-2 . 16 . TGTGCCAGCAGCTTAGAGTCAGGGAATGGCCCCTACGAGCAGTACTTC CASSLESGNGPYEQYF
TRBJ1-5 TRBV7-9 . 14 few TGTGCCAGCAGTTCCCCCGGTGGCAATCAGCCCCAGCATTTT CASSSPGGNQPQHF
TRBJ2-3 TRBV5-4 TRBD2 15 . TGTGCCAGCAGCTTGGGGGGAGCGGGAGTAGATACGCAGTATTTT CASSLGGAGVDTQYF
TRBJ1-5 TRBV6-5 . 13 once TGTGCCAGCAGAGCGGACAGTATCCAGCCCCAGCATTTT CASRADSIQPQHF
TRBJ2-7 TRBV7-2 . 15 . TGTGCCAGCAGCTCAATCGCAGGCGGGACGAGGGAGCAGTACTTC CASSSIAGGTREQYF
TRBJ1-4 TRBV4-3 . 16 . TGCGCCAGCAGCCAAGGTGGACGGGATCCGCTTGAAAAACTGTTTTTT CASSQGGRDPLEKLFF
TRBJ2-2 TRBV19 . 15 . TGTGCCAGTAGTATCTTACGGGAGCACACCGGGGAGCTGTTTTTT CASSILREHTGELFF
TRBJ1-4 TRBV7-2 . 15 . TGTGCCAGCAGCCCCCACGCGGCGGGGGTCGAAAAACTGTTTTTT CASSPHAAGVEKLFF
TRBJ2-5 TRBV10-3 . 14 . TGTGCCATCAGTGAGTCGGCGGACCAAGAGACCCAGTACTTC CAISESADQETQYF
TRBJ2-5 TRBV25-1 . 15 . TGTGCCAGCAGTGTTTCGGGCCGGGGGAAAGAGACCCAGTACTTC CASSVSGRGKETQYF
TRBJ2-7 TRBV5-4 . 18 . TGTGCCAGCAGCTCCCTTTCCCTACTGGGCGGGAAGACCTACGAGCAGTACTTC CASSSLSLLGGKTYEQYF
TRBJ1-1 TRBV7-3 . 13 . TGTGCCAGCAGCTTATCGAGGGACACTGAAGCTTTCTTT CASSLSRDTEAFF
TRBJ2-7 TRBV15 TRBD2 17 . TGTGCCACCAGCAGAGATTTAATGGACCGGGGGGTCTACGAGCAGTACTTC CATSRDLMDRGVYEQYF
TRBJ2-3 TRBV7-9 TRBD2 16 . TGTGCCAGCAGCGACGGGACTAGCGGGAGGGCAGATACGCAGTATTTT CASSDGTSGRADTQYF
TRBJ2-5 TRBV7-2 . 13 once TGTGCCAGCAGCTTAGGACAGGCAGGGACCCAGTACTTC CASSLGQAGTQYF
TRBJ1-2 TRBV29-1 TRBD1 11 . TGCAGCGTGACCGACAGGGTCGGCTACACCTTC CSVTDRVGYTF
TRBJ1-2 TRBV7-9 . 13 once TGTGCCAGCAGCTTCGGACAGCACTATGGCTACACCTTC CASSFGQHYGYTF
TRBJ2-7 TRBV5-1 . 15 . TGCGCCAGCAGCCCCGAGGAGCGATTTAGCCACGAGCAGTACTTC CASSPEERFSHEQYF
TRBJ2-2 TRBV4-2 . 15 . TGTGCCAGCAGCCAAGGAGCGTATCTGGCCGGGGAGCTGTTTTTT CASSQGAYLAGELFF
TRBJ2-5 TRBV5-1 . 15 once TGCGCCAGCAGAGCCGGACTTGAGGTTCTGAAGACCCAGTACTTC CASRAGLEVLKTQYF
TRBJ1-6 TRBV27 TRBD1 14 . TGTGCCAGCAGTACCGACAGGGTGAATTCACCCCTCCACTTT CASSTDRVNSPLHF
TRBJ2-3 TRBV5-4 TRBD2 15 once TGTGCCAGCAGCCCGGGGGGGGCTAGCACAGATACGCAGTATTTT CASSPGGASTDTQYF
TRBJ2-5 TRBV14 . 14 . TGTGCCAGCAGCCAAGTGACAAATCAAGAGACCCAGTACTTC CASSQVTNQETQYF
TRBJ2-7 TRBV3-1/TRBV3-2 . 12 . TGTGCCAGCAGCCAAGATCAGGGGCGGCAGTACTTC CASSQDQGRQYF
TRBJ1-1 TRBV28 . 16 . TGTGCCAGCAGTTTAGCTGGGGCTTCGGAGGGCACTGAAGCTTTCTTT CASSLAGASEGTEAFF
TRBJ1-6 TRBV12-3/TRBV12-4 . 12 . TGTGCCAGCAGCCCGCAGGGTTTTGCCCTCCACTTT CASSPQGFALHF
TRBJ1-1 TRBV6-5 TRBD1 14 . TGTGCCAGCAGTCCCACAGGGGGAAGCACTGAAGCTTTCTTT CASSPTGGSTEAFF
TRBJ1-5 TRBV27 . 14 . TGTGCCAGCAGTTTAGGGGCCAGGGATCAGCCCCAGCATTTT CASSLGARDQPQHF
TRBJ2-3 TRBV29-1 . 12 . TGCAGCGTTGAATCCCTCACAGATACGCAGTATTTT CSVESLTDTQYF
TRBJ1-5 TRBV6-2/TRBV6-3 TRBD1 14 once TGTGCCAGCAGTGGACAGGGAACCTATCAGCCCCAGCATTTT CASSGQGTYQPQHF
TRBJ1-5 TRBV28 . 19 . TGTGCCAGCAGCGACCCCCGGGCCCAAGCAGGGAATAGCAATCAGCCCCAGCATTTT CASSDPRAQAGNSNQPQHF
TRBJ2-7 TRBV28 TRBD1 14 . TGTGCCAGCAGTTTTCTGGACAGGGACTACGAGCAGTACTTC CASSFLDRDYEQYF
TRBJ2-1 TRBV4-2 . 17 . TGTGCCAGCAGCCAAGATGCGGTAGCTCAAAAGTACAATGAGCAGTTCTTC CASSQDAVAQKYNEQFF
TRBJ1-1 TRBV7-2 TRBD1 15 . TGTGCCAGCAGCCTAGGAGGGACAGCGAACACTGAAGCTTTCTTT CASSLGGTANTEAFF
TRBJ2-1 TRBV4-2 . 18 . TGTGCCAGCAGCCAAGACCTCCCTGGAGACGGAGTGGGCAATGAGCAGTTCTTC CASSQDLPGDGVGNEQFF
TRBJ2-1 TRBV7-8 TRBD2 15 . TGTGCCAGCAGCCCGACCAGCGGGGAATTAAATGAGCAGTTCTTC CASSPTSGELNEQFF
TRBJ2-7 TRBV5-1 TRBD1 14 . TGCGCCACCTCGGGACAGCGCACCTCCTACGAGCAGTACTTC CATSGQRTSYEQYF
TRBJ2-1 TRBV4-3 TRBD2 17 . TGCGCCAGCAGCCAAGAATCGAGACTAGCGGCGTACAATGAGCAGTTCTTC CASSQESRLAAYNEQFF
TRBJ2-2 TRBV3-1/TRBV3-2 TRBD2 15 . TGTGCCAGCAGCCAATGGGAGGGACTCACCGGGGAGCTGTTTTTT CASSQWEGLTGELFF
TRBJ1-2 TRBV6-5 . 15 . TGTGCCAGCAGTTCCCCCCGGGAGGGGAACTATGGCTACACCTTC CASSSPREGNYGYTF
TRBJ2-3 TRBV9 TRBD2 16 . TGTGCCAGCAGCGTAGATCTAGCGGGAGTTACAGATACGCAGTATTTT CASSVDLAGVTDTQYF
TRBJ2-2 TRBV9 TRBD2 16 . TGTGCCAGCAGCGTACCTAGCGGGGGGAACACCGGGGAGCTGTTTTTT CASSVPSGGNTGELFF
TRBJ1-1 TRBV28 . 13 . TGTGCCAGCAGGTCCACAGGGTACACTGAAGCTTTCTTT CASRSTGYTEAFF